The 23 T cell receptor beta chains listed next were all sequenced from one sample in a study of read filtering for tumor transcriptome and immune sequencing. Molecular barcoded adaptors covering alpha/delta and beta/gamma chains were used on around 370 ng RNA. Each CDR3 protein is one row after TCRdb ran MiXCR on the reads. The sample consists of about 40,000 distinct CDR3 sequences, roughly 13% of them appearing once. Sequenced sample: a population of CD138-negative cells sorted from bone marrow. Receptors originate from a donor aged 40 or older with multiple myeloma.

This clonotype was detected ten times or more. The chain's CDR3 is CASSRTGTETQYF. In DNA, the CDR3 is TGCGCCAGCAGCCGGACAGGGACGGAGACCCAGTACTTC. The V and J genes are TRBV4-1 and TRBJ2-5; 8 nucleotides match TRBD1. CDR1 is MGHRA and CDR2 is YSYEKL in the germline V gene. The CDR3 consists of 13 residues. V shed 4 bases and J 5 bases; nucleotides not matched to a gene: 3.

Regarding this clonotype: Since a far larger clone is one base different, this is likely a read error. This chain connects TRBV12-3 or TRBV12-4 to TRBJ2-1; no definite D call. The germline V and J ends were trimmed by 3 bases and 10 bases, with 13 bases remaining between them. The CDR3 covers 13 residues. As DNA, the CDR3 is TGTGCCAGCAGTTTGTTGCCAGTCGCCGAGCAGTTCTTC. Amino acids: CASSLLPVAEQFF.

This clonotype came up a few times. The chain couples TRBV7-2 to TRBJ2-3; 7 bases are a match to TRBD2. This CDR3 has 15 residues. With 3 bases clipped from V and 4 bases from J, the junction kept 7 bases outside the gene matches. Germline V gives CDR1 SGHTA, CDR2 FQGNSA. The CDR3 is CASSFAAGMADTQYF. The CDR3 DNA reads as TGTGCCAGCAGCTTTGCAGCGGGAATGGCAGATACGCAGTATTTT.

This sequence joins TRBV24-1 and TRBJ2-2, with 7 nucleotides matching TRBD1. The CDR3 consists of 15 residues. Germline loops: CDR1 KGHDR, CDR2 SFDVKD. V gave up 4 bases and J gave up 6 bases; unmatched junction bases: 7. The CDR3 spells CATSDSGTEAGELFF. The CDR3, as DNA: TGTGCCACCAGTGACTCCGGGACAGAAGCCGGGGAGCTGTTTTTT.

This clonotype appeared many times. The V gene is TRBV7-9, the J gene TRBJ1-4, with D unclear. CDR3 length: 12 residues. The V end was cut by 3 bases, the J end by 7 bases, with 6 bases between. The germline V gene has CDR1 SEHNR and CDR2 FQNEAQ (reference sequence). The CDR3 here is CASSFTGEKLFF. Here the CDR3 DNA reads TGTGCCAGCAGCTTTACGGGTGAAAAACTGTTTTTT.

On this clonotype: This may come from a read error, since a much larger clone is one base off. This chain uses TRBV7-2 with TRBJ2-1; TRBD1 aligns across 7 bases. Germline CDR1 SGHTA, CDR2 FQGNSA. The CDR3 consists of 14 residues. DNA for the CDR3: TGTGCCAGCAGCCCCGGGACAGTCTACGATGAGCAGTTCTTC. Its protein is CASSPGTVYDEQFF.

This clonotype appeared a few times. Possible read error: a much larger clone is one base away. V gene TRBV20-1 combines with J gene TRBJ2-3, with 8 positions matching TRBD2. The CDR3 contains 16 residues. Germline CDR1 is DFQATT and CDR2 is SNEGSKA (reference sequence). Here the CDR3 reads CSAPAFGSGRTDAQYF. The CDR3 region has the DNA TGCAGTGCCCCCGCCTTTGGAAGCGGGAGAACAGATGCGCAGTATTTT.

This clonotype has at least ten counts. The gene calls are TRBV11-2 and TRBJ2-3; TRBD1 agrees at 7 bases. With V trimmed by 0 bases and J by 2 bases, 14 bases remained unmatched. The V gene's germline CDR1 is SGHAT and CDR2 FQNNGV. The CDR3 runs 19 residues. The DNA of the CDR3 is TGTGCCAGCAGCTTAGAGTCTCCCAGGGGGATACGTCTCACAGATACGCAGTATTTT. Translation: CASSLESPRGIRLTDTQYF.

This chain connects TRBV20-1 to TRBJ1-5; possible D gene TRBD1, 5 bases. The CDR3 is 12 amino acids. Germline assignment: CDR1 DFQATT and CDR2 SNEGSKA (reference sequence). V lost 8 bases and J 5 bases, leaving 13 bases between the germline ends. CDR3: CSTRRGDQPQHF. In DNA form, the CDR3 reads TGCAGTACCCGACGGGGGGATCAGCCCCAGCATTTT.

This clonotype was detected only a few times. This may come from a read error, since a much larger clone is one base off. The V gene is TRBV20-1, the J gene TRBJ1-1, with unresolved D. With 2 bases removed from V and 3 bases from J, the gap between germline ends came to 13 bases. Germline V gives CDR1 DFQATT, CDR2 SNEGSKA (reference sequence). The CDR3 sequence is 14 residues long. In DNA, the CDR3 is TGCAGTGCTAGACCCCCCATGGGAGACACTGAAGCTTTCTTT. This sequence encodes CSARPPMGDTEAFF.

This clonotype came up many times. The chain is built from TRBV10-3 and TRBJ1-4; D is uncertain. V was shortened by 4 bases and J by 2 bases, with 8 bases between the two germline ends. This CDR3 is 14 amino acids long. Germline V gene data show CDR1 as ENHRY and CDR2 as SYGVKD. The CDR3 nucleotides are TGTGCCATCAGTGGGTCCGGGACTAATGAAAAACTGTTTTTT. Protein product: CAISGSGTNEKLFF.

In this sample, this clonotype turned up many times. The V call is TRBV29-1, the J call TRBJ2-7; D might be TRBD2 (5 bases). The CDR3 spans 14 residues. Germline V CDR1 and CDR2: SQVTM, ANQGSEA. The V and J ends lost 6 bases and 0 bases respectively, with 15 bases between them. The CDR3 nucleotides are TGCAGCGTGGGAAGCGGCTTAAGCTCCTACGAGCAGTACTTC. Protein product: CSVGSGLSSYEQYF.

This clonotype was counted at least ten times. The V gene is TRBV25-1, the J gene TRBJ2-1, with TRBD2 as a possible D gene (5 bases). The ends were cut back, 6 bases at V and 7 bases at J, with 16 bases in the middle. Looked up from germline, CDR1 is MGHDK and CDR2 is SYGVNS. The CDR3 sequence is 14 residues long. The CDR3 DNA reads TGTGCCAGCAGGCGGGTGGATCCCGCTAATGAGCAGTTCTTC. Translated, it gives CASRRVDPANEQFF.

This clonotype was counted at least ten times. The chain employs TRBV10-3 and TRBJ1-1; 10 nucleotides line up with TRBD1. Germline trimming cut 6 bases from V and 4 bases from J; bases unmatched to any gene: 5. Germline CDR1 ENHRY, CDR2 SYGVKD. This CDR3 region has 14 residues. CDR3 DNA: TGTGCCATCAGCGGACAGGGGGTCGGCACTGAAGCTTTCTTT. Its translation is CAISGQGVGTEAFF.

This clonotype was counted many times. V and J are TRBV5-1 and TRBJ2-6; 9 bases map to TRBD1. Germline CDR1 is SGHRS and CDR2 is YFSETQ. V was pared by 0 bases and J by 2 bases, with 0 bases of the junction left unmatched. The CDR3 length is 16 residues. The CDR3 loop reads CASSLDRGPGANVLTF. Written as DNA, the CDR3 is TGCGCCAGCAGCTTGGACAGGGGGCCTGGGGCCAACGTCCTGACTTTC.

This clonotype was counted at least ten times. This sequence joins TRBV2 and TRBJ1-2; 9 bases are shared with TRBD1. The CDR3 has 14 residues. The germline V gene has CDR1 SNHLY and CDR2 FYNNEI. Trimming took 5 bases from V and 4 from J; bases not matched to a gene: 5. The CDR3 region is CASSPGDRAYGYTF. Here the CDR3 DNA reads TGTGCCAGCAGTCCTGGGGACAGGGCCTATGGCTACACCTTC.

The chain has TRBV5-1 and TRBJ1-6; D is unresolved. The CDR3 runs 16 residues. CDR1 SGHRS and CDR2 YFSETQ come from the germline V gene. V shed 1 base and J shed 5 bases, with 13 bases lying between them. This CDR3 is CASSLSRGQDNSPLHF. The CDR3 DNA reads TGCGCCAGCAGCTTGAGTCGAGGGCAAGATAATTCACCCCTCCACTTT.

In its sample, this clonotype was seen many times. The V call is TRBV6-1, the J call TRBJ2-6; weak D call: TRBD1 (6 bases). The CDR3 consists of 18 residues. CDR1 is MNHNS, CDR2 SASEGT, per germline. Between the trimmed V and J ends, which lost 6 bases and 2 bases, there was a span of 20 bases. The CDR3, as DNA: TGTGCCAGCAGAGATACACAGGGTGTGATGCCTGGGGCCAACGTCCTGACTTTC. Its protein is CASRDTQGVMPGANVLTF.

This clonotype has at least ten counts. The chain combines TRBV6-2 or TRBV6-3 with TRBJ2-1; D unclear. The CDR3 spans 14 residues. From germline, CDR1 is MNHEY and CDR2 SVGEGT. V was trimmed by 0 bases and J by 6 bases, leaving 9 bases between them. Here the CDR3 reads CASSYSPRGNEQFF. The CDR3 DNA reads as TGTGCCAGCAGTTACTCCCCCAGAGGCAATGAGCAGTTCTTC.

The table lists this clonotype with a few counts. A read error may be the cause here, since a much bigger clone is one base away. The chain recombines TRBV5-1 with TRBJ2-1; 7 bases align to TRBD2. Germline trimming cut 4 bases from V and 14 bases from J; bases unmatched to any gene: 6. The CDR3 sequence is 11 residues long. Germline V lookup: CDR1 SGHRS, CDR2 YFSETQ. As DNA, the CDR3 is TGCGCCAGCAGCCGGGGGGAGTGGGAGTTCTTC. Translating gives CASSRGEWEFF.

This clonotype showed up many times. The chain has TRBV20-1 and TRBJ1-1; D uncertain. The V gene's germline CDR1 is DFQATT and CDR2 SNEGSKA (reference sequence). The CDR3 contains 17 residues. Trimming took off 0 bases at V and 2 bases at J, with 19 bases between the two ends. The CDR3 DNA follows: TGCAGTGCTAGAGATAAAAGGGAAATCTCAGTTAACACTGAAGCTTTCTTT. This translates into CSARDKREISVNTEAFF.

J is TRBJ2-3 and V is TRBV20-1, with 11 positions matching TRBD2. Germline trimming cut 1 base from V and 5 bases from J; bases unmatched to any gene: 5. CDR1 is DFQATT, CDR2 SNEGSKA, per germline (reference sequence). The CDR3 is 15 residues long. The CDR3 sequence: CSARGLAGFIDTQYF. The CDR3 nucleotides are TGCAGTGCTAGAGGACTAGCGGGATTCATAGATACGCAGTATTTT.

This clonotype was counted many times. A junction boundary mismatches the germline segment, possibly from a read error. The chain couples TRBV14 to TRBJ2-5, with 8 bases fitting TRBD2. This CDR3 is built from 15 residues. Germline V gene sequence: CDR1 SGHDN, CDR2 FVKESK. The CDR3 sequence: CGSSPYSGTRETQYF. The CDR3 nucleotides read TGTGGCAGCAGCCCTTACTCCGGGACTAGGGAGACCCAGTACTTC.